The rows below give T cell receptor beta chains drawn from one sample of a study of T cells in localized non-small cell lung cancer. Here immunoSEQ multiplex PCR was the method, and the copy in TCRdb shows in-frame clones only, minus some. Here the sample spans fewer than 95,000 clones, approximately 91% being singletons. The source was PBMCs, collected before any cancer treatment. The origin of the receptors is a woman between 35 and 75 years old with stage II squamous cell lung carcinoma. Each CDR3 is given with its conserved first and last residue. D genes are given only for firm matches. Size values are once, few and many counts, or a class for expanded clones, and some rows have none.

clone size	V gene	D gene	J gene	CDR3 protein	CDR3 DNA
-	TRBV27	TRBD1	TRBJ1-2	CASSLQGAGGGYTF	TGTGCCAGCAGTTTACAGGGGGCGGGGGGTGGCTACACCTTC
-	TRBV6-1	-	TRBJ2-6	CASTPQATGANVLTF	TGTGCCAGCACCCCCCAGGCAACTGGGGCCAACGTCCTGACTTTC
-	TRBV11-1	-	TRBJ1-6	CASSLGVVDSPLHF	TGTGCCAGCAGCTTGGGCGTGGTAGATTCACCCCTCCACTTT
-	TRBV14	-	TRBJ2-7	CASSFGGSNYEQYF	TGTGCCAGCAGCTTTGGGGGGTCAAACTACGAGCAGTACTTC
-	TRBV6-1	-	TRBJ2-6	CASSERSTGANVLTF	TGTGCCAGCAGTGAAAGAAGTACTGGGGCCAACGTCCTGACTTTC
-	TRBV6-5	-	TRBJ1-4	CASRVRGDTEKLFF	TGTGCCAGCAGGGTTCGCGGGGATACCGAAAAACTGTTTTTT
-	TRBV6-5	-	TRBJ2-3	CASRTTDTDTQYF	TGTGCCAGCAGAACCACAGACACAGATACGCAGTATTTT
-	TRBV30	-	TRBJ1-2	CAWALQPPRRGYTF	TGTGCCTGGGCGCTACAGCCTCCCCGGCGTGGCTACACCTTC
-	TRBV9	-	TRBJ2-1	CASSVGGEQFF	TGTGCCAGCAGCGTAGGTGGTGAGCAGTTCTTC
-	TRBV5-1	-	TRBJ2-3	CASSLAGAGGTDTQYF	TGCGCCAGCAGCTTGGCAGGGGCGGGTGGCACAGATACGCAGTATTTT
-	TRBV4-1	-	TRBJ1-2	CASSQEGRGYGYTF	TGCGCCAGCAGCCAAGAAGGCAGGGGCTATGGCTACACCTTC
-	TRBV9	TRBD2	TRBJ2-1	CASSLRGDEQFF	TGTGCCAGCAGCTTGCGGGGGGATGAGCAGTTCTTC
few	TRBV28	-	TRBJ1-1	CASSLAPKNTEAFF	TGTGCCAGCAGTTTAGCCCCCAAGAACACTGAAGCTTTCTTT
once	TRBV6-5	-	TRBJ1-1	CASSLYMNTEAFF	TGTGCCAGCAGCCTCTACATGAACACTGAAGCTTTCTTT
-	TRBV25-1	-	TRBJ2-7	CASSIGGTAYEQYF	TGTGCCAGCAGCATAGGGGGTACAGCCTACGAGCAGTACTTC
-	TRBV5-5	-	TRBJ1-2	CASSRRLTAEEVGYTF	TGTGCCAGCAGCCGCCGGTTGACGGCGGAAGAAGTGGGCTACACCTTC
-	TRBV7-6	TRBD2	TRBJ2-3	CASSLILAGGGSDTQYF	TGTGCCAGCAGCTTAATTTTGGCGGGGGGCGGGTCAGATACGCAGTATTTT
-	TRBV5-5	-	TRBJ1-1	CASSLSPNTEAFF	TGTGCCAGCAGCTTGAGCCCGAACACTGAAGCTTTCTTT
-	TRBV6-6	TRBD1	TRBJ1-6	CASSTLTGMGSPLHF	TGTGCCAGCAGTACCCTGACAGGGATGGGTTCACCCCTCCACTTT
-	TRBV25-1	TRBD2	TRBJ2-5	CASSPLAGGYQETQYF	TGTGCCAGCAGTCCACTGGCGGGAGGGTATCAAGAGACCCAGTACTTC
-	TRBV28	-	TRBJ1-2	CASSSPDRNYGYTF	TGTGCCAGCAGTTCCCCAGACAGGAACTATGGCTACACCTTC
-	TRBV29-1	-	TRBJ1-1	CSAGLGRLNTEAFF	TGCAGCGCCGGGTTGGGGAGGTTGAACACTGAAGCTTTCTTT
-	TRBV25-1	-	TRBJ2-1	CASSELDREGNEQFF	TGTGCCAGCAGTGAGCTCGACAGGGAGGGCAATGAGCAGTTCTTC
-	TRBV7-9	-	TRBJ2-7	CASSFDGIYEQYF	TGTGCCAGCAGCTTCGACGGAATCTACGAGCAGTACTTC
once	TRBV19	TRBD1	TRBJ2-7	CASRGTGVYEQYF	TGTGCCAGTAGGGGGACAGGAGTCTACGAGCAGTACTTC
-	TRBV5-4	TRBD1	TRBJ2-1	CASSFIGQGFYNEQFF	TGTGCCAGCAGCTTCATAGGACAGGGTTTCTACAATGAGCAGTTCTTC
-	TRBV25-1	TRBD1	TRBJ2-1	CASSDQGQGTEQFF	TGTGCCAGCAGTGATCAGGGACAGGGGACTGAGCAGTTCTTC
-	TRBV7-9	TRBD2	TRBJ2-1	CASSLGASGHSNEQFF	TGTGCCAGCAGCTTAGGGGCTAGCGGACACTCAAATGAGCAGTTCTTC
-	TRBV19	TRBD1	TRBJ1-1	CASSLQTGAASEAFF	TGTGCCAGTAGTCTCCAGACAGGGGCGGCCTCTGAAGCTTTCTTT
-	TRBV30	-	TRBJ2-2	CAWTWGFSGELFF	TGTGCCTGGACTTGGGGATTCAGCGGGGAGCTGTTTTTT
-	TRBV6-5	-	TRBJ1-1	CASIRGPEAFF	TGTGCCAGCATAAGAGGGCCCGAAGCTTTCTTT
-	TRBV28	-	TRBJ1-2	CASSGDSYGYTF	TGTGCCAGCAGTGGGGACTCCTATGGCTACACCTTC
-	TRBV7-6	TRBD1	TRBJ1-6	CASSPRQGGYSPLHF	TGTGCCAGCAGCCCCCGACAGGGAGGGTACTCACCCCTCCACTTT
-	TRBV28	-	TRBJ2-7	CASTRSPRVPSYEQYF	TGTGCCAGCACCCGTTCCCCGCGGGTCCCCTCCTACGAGCAGTACTTC
-	TRBV14	TRBD2	TRBJ2-2	CASSKRTSGNTGELFF	TGTGCCAGCAGCAAAAGGACTAGCGGCAACACCGGGGAGCTGTTTTTT
-	TRBV19	-	TRBJ1-1	CASSIQGVNTEAFF	TGTGCCAGTAGTATTCAGGGAGTGAACACTGAAGCTTTCTTT
-	TRBV5-1	TRBD2	TRBJ2-1	CASSLAGGRLYPNEQFF	TGCGCCAGCAGCTTGGCCGGCGGGAGGTTATATCCTAATGAGCAGTTCTTC
-	TRBV27	-	TRBJ1-1	CASSLLGRNTEAFF	TGTGCCAGCAGTTTATTGGGAAGGAACACTGAAGCTTTCTTT
-	TRBV7-2	-	TRBJ2-7	CASSRNAGSYEQYF	TGTGCCAGCAGCCGAAACGCAGGGTCCTACGAGCAGTACTTC
-	TRBV10-3	-	TRBJ1-2	CAIRTAAVYGYTF	TGTGCCATCAGAACAGCGGCCGTCTATGGCTACACCTTC
-	TRBV5-4	TRBD1	TRBJ1-2	CASSLGLQGIDGYTF	TGTGCCAGCAGCTTGGGGTTACAGGGGATCGATGGCTACACCTTC
-	TRBV18	-	TRBJ1-5	CASSPENQPQHF	TGTGCCAGCTCACCAGAGAATCAGCCCCAGCATTTT
-	TRBV5-6	TRBD1	TRBJ1-4	CASSDRGQGFSEKLFF	TGTGCCAGCAGCGACAGGGGGCAAGGGTTCAGTGAAAAACTGTTTTTT
-	TRBV18	-	TRBJ1-1	CASSPRTENTEAFF	TGTGCCAGCTCACCGCGGACAGAGAACACTGAAGCTTTCTTT
-	TRBV18	-	TRBJ2-5	CASSPIRQQETQYF	TGTGCCAGCTCACCGATCCGACAGCAAGAGACCCAGTACTTC
-	TRBV6-1	-	TRBJ1-1	CASRTAEAFF	TGTGCCAGCAGGACAGCTGAAGCTTTCTTT
-	TRBV14	TRBD1	TRBJ1-1	CASSQDMDRVSEAFF	TGTGCCAGCAGCCAAGATATGGACAGGGTCTCTGAAGCTTTCTTT
-	TRBV19	-	TRBJ1-1	CASSIGVRNTEAFF	TGTGCCAGTAGTATTGGGGTGCGGAACACTGAAGCTTTCTTT
-	TRBV11-2	TRBD2	TRBJ2-1	CASSLGTSYYNEQFF	TGTGCCAGCAGCTTAGGGACTAGCTACTACAATGAGCAGTTCTTC
-	TRBV5-4	-	TRBJ1-2	CASSRVAAYGYTF	TGTGCCAGCAGCCGTGTGGCCGCCTATGGCTACACCTTC
-	TRBV29-1	-	TRBJ1-4	CSVVGPRNEKLFF	TGCAGCGTTGTAGGGCCTCGTAACGAAAAACTGTTTTTT
-	TRBV4-1	TRBD1	TRBJ2-4	CASSQDPRQGAGRGNIQYF	TGCGCCAGCAGCCAAGATCCTCGACAGGGGGCAGGTCGGGGAAACATTCAGTACTTC
-	TRBV28	TRBD2	TRBJ2-7	CASSLRDYNSYEQYF	TGTGCCAGCAGTCTCCGGGACTATAACTCCTACGAGCAGTACTTC
-	TRBV5-1	-	TRBJ1-2	CASSLAPGQSVWGYTF	TGCGCCAGCAGCTTGGCCCCCGGACAGAGCGTTTGGGGCTACACCTTC
few	TRBV29-1	TRBD1	TRBJ1-4	CSVRGHGGEKLFF	TGCAGCGTTAGGGGGCACGGTGGTGAAAAACTGTTTTTT